This T cell receptor (beta chain) is from a study of long-term antiretroviral therapy in people with HIV. Study results and limitations: Once patients were on ART, diversity went higher but still fell short of transplant donor controls. Samples were collected from about 2004 to 2018 under possibly less effective ART regimens. Whereas controls had wider CDR3 length ranges, HIV repertoires had narrower ones.

At the survey level, the v3.0 immunoSEQ assay was run. Sequenced by immunoSEQ multiplex PCR; TCRdb stores in-frame clones only, minus some. The repertoire has some 30,000 clones, nearly 90% of them found once; the top ten carry 10% to 15%. Germline V CDR1 and CDR2: SGHKS, YYEKEE (reference sequence). The CDR3 totals 14 residues. The trim removed 4 bases at V and 6 bases at J, leaving 3 bases unmatched. The samples, holding roughly 0.95-11 million cryopreserved PBMC, were thawed before DNA extraction was carried out. This clone has only a few counts. Its cognate antigen is unknown. This chain links TRBV5-5 with TRBJ1-5, with 11 nucleotides matching TRBD1. Sequencing was performed on unsorted PBMCs, taken 1.1 years after starting antiretroviral therapy. This TCR derives from a man younger than 30 with HIV. CDR3 coding DNA: TGTGCCAGCAGCGTCGGGACAGGGGGTCAGCCCCAGCATTTT. This translates into CASSVGTGGQPQHF. The variable domain in full, with the rest retrieved from reference TRBV5-5 and TRBJ1-5, is DAGVTQSPTHLIKTRGQQVTLRCSPISGHKSVSWYQQVLGQGPQFIFQYYEKEERGRGNFPDRFSARQFPNYSSELNVNALLLGDSALYLCASSVGTGGQPQHFGDGTRLSIL.